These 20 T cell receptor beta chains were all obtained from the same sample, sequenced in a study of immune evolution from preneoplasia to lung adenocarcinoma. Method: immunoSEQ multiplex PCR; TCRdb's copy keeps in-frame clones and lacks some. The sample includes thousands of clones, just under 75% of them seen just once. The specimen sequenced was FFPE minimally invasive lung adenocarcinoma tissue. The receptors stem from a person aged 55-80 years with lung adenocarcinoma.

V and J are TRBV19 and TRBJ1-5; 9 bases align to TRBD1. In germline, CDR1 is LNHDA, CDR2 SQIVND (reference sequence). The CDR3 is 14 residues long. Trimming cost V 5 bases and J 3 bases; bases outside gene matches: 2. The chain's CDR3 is CASSRTGDNQPQHF. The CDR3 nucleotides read TGTGCCAGTAGTCGGACAGGGGACAATCAGCCCCAGCATTTT.

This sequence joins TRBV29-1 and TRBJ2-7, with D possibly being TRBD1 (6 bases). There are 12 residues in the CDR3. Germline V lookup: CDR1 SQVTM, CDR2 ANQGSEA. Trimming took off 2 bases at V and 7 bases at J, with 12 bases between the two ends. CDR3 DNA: TGCAGCGTTGAAACAGGGTTCGGAGAGCAGTACTTC. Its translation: CSVETGFGEQYF.

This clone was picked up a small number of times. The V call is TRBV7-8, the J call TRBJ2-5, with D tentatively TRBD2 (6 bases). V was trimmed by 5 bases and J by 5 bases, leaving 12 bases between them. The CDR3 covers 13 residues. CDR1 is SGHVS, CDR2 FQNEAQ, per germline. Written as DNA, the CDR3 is TGTGCCAGCAGCGGGGGGACTGGGGAGACCCAGTACTTC. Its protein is CASSGGTGETQYF.

As DNA, the CDR3 is TGTGCCAGCAGCTTAAGCAGATACTATGGCTACACCTTC. Residues: CASSLSRYYGYTF. The gene calls are TRBV11-2 and TRBJ1-2; D call uncertain. The germline gives CDR1 SGHAT, CDR2 FQNNGV. This CDR3 contains 13 residues. V lost 2 bases and J lost 3, with 7 bases in between.

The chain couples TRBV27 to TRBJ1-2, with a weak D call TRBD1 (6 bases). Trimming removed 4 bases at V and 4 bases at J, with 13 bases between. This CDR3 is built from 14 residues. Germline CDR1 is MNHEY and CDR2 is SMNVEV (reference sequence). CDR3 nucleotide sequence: TGTGCCAGCAGTTACCGGGGGCAAAGCTATGGCTACACCTTC. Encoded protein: CASSYRGQSYGYTF.

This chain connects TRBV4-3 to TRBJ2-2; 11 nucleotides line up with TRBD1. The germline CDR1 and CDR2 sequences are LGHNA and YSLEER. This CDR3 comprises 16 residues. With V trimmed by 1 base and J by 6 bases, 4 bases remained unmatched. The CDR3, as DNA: TGCGCCAGCAGCCAAGCGGGACAGGGGGTTCCCGGGGAGCTGTTTTTT. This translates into CASSQAGQGVPGELFF.

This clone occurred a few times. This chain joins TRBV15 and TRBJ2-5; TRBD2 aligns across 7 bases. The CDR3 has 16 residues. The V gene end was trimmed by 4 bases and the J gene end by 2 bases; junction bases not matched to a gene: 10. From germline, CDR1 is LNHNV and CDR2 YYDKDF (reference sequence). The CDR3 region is CATSIGSGAGQETQYF. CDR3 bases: TGTGCCACCAGCATTGGGAGCGGGGCGGGTCAAGAGACCCAGTACTTC.

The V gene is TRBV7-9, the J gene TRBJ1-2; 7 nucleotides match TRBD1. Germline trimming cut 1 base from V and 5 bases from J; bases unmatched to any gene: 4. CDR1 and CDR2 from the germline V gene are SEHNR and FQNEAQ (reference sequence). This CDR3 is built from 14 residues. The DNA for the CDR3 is TGTGCCAGCAGCTTAGATGCAGGGGGGTATGGCTACACCTTC. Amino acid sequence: CASSLDAGGYGYTF.

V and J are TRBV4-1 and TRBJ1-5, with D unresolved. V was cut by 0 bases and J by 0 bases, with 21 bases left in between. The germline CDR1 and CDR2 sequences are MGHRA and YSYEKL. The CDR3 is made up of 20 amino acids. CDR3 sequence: CASSQDGLGSWGYSNQPQHF. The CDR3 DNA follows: TGCGCCAGCAGCCAAGATGGTCTCGGATCGTGGGGTTATAGCAATCAGCCCCAGCATTTT.

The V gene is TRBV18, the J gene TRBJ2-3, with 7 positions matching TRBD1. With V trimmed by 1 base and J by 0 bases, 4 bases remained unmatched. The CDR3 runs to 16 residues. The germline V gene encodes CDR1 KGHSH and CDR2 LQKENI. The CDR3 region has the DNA TGTGCCAGCTCACCACAGGGGGCGGTCAGCACAGATACGCAGTATTTT. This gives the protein CASSPQGAVSTDTQYF.

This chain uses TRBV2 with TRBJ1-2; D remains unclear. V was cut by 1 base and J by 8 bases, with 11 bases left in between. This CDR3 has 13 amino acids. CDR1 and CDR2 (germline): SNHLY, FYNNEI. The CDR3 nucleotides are TGTGCCAGCAGTGAAGAAGCGAGGTCCGGCTACACCTTC. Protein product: CASSEEARSGYTF. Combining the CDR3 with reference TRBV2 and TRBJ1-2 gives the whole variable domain EPEVTQTPSHQVTQMGQEVILRCVPISNHLYFYWYRQILGQKVEFLVSFYNNEISEKSEIFDDQFSVERPDGSNFTLKIRSTKLEDSAMYFCASSEEARSGYTFGSGTRLTVV.

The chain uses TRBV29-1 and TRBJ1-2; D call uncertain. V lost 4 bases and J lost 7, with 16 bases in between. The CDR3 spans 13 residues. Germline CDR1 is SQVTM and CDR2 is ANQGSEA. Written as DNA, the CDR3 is TGCAGCGTTGGGGGAGGTTCTGAGGGTGGCTACACCTTC. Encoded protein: CSVGGGSEGGYTF.

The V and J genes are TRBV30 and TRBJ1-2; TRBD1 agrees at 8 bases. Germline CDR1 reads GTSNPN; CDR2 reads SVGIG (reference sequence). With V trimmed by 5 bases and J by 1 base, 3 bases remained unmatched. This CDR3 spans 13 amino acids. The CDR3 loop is CAWQGQDNYGYTF. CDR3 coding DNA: TGTGCCTGGCAGGGACAGGATAACTATGGCTACACCTTC. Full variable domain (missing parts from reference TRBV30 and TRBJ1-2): SQTIHQWPATLVQPVGSPLSLECTVEGTSNPNLYWYRQAAGRGLQLLFYSVGIGQISSEVPQNLSASRPQDRQFILSSKKLLLSDSGFYLCAWQGQDNYGYTFGSGTRLTVV.

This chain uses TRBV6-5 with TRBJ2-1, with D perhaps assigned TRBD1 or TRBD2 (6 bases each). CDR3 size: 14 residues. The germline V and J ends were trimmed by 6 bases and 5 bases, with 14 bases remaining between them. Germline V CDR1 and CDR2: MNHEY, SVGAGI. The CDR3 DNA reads TGTGCCAGCAGAAAAACAGGGAGGAACAATGAGCAGTTCTTC. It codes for CASRKTGRNNEQFF.

This chain's CDR3 is CASSSTGLGEQYF. CDR3 bases: TGTGCCAGCAGCTCTACAGGGTTGGGCGAGCAGTACTTC. This sequence joins TRBV11-2 and TRBJ2-7, with D maybe TRBD1 (6 bases). The V gene lost 4 bases and the J gene lost 6 bases, with 13 bases spanning the gap. Germline-derived CDR1 and CDR2 are SGHAT and FQNNGV. The CDR3 loop spans 13 amino acids. Variable domain in full (rest from reference TRBV11-2 and TRBJ2-7): EAGVAQSPRYKIIEKRQSVAFWCNPISGHATLYWYQQILGQGPKLLIQFQNNGVVDDSQLPKDRFSAERLKGVDSTLKIQPAKLEDSAVYLCASSSTGLGEQYFGPGTRLTVT.

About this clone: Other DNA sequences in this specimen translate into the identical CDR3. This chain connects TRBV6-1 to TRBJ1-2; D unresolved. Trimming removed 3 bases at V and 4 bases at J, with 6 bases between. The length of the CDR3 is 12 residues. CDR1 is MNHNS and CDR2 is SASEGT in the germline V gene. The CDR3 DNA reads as TGTGCCAGCAGTGACGAGCCCTATGGCTACACCTTC. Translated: CASSDEPYGYTF.

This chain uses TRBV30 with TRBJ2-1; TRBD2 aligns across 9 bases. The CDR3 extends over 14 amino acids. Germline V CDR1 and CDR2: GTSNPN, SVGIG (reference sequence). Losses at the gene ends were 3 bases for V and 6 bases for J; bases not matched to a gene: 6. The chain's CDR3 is CAWRIAGASNEQFF. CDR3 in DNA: TGTGCCTGGAGAATAGCGGGGGCCAGCAATGAGCAGTTCTTC.

The DNA of the CDR3 is TGTGCCAGCAGTAGGACAGGGGATAGTTATGAGCAGTTCTTC. This gives the protein CASSRTGDSYEQFF. The genes are TRBV6-5 and TRBJ2-1; 9 positions agree with TRBD1. This CDR3 spans 14 amino acids. In germline, CDR1 is MNHEY, CDR2 SVGAGI. The junction had 7 bases not matched to a gene; V was cut back by 5 bases and J by 8 bases.

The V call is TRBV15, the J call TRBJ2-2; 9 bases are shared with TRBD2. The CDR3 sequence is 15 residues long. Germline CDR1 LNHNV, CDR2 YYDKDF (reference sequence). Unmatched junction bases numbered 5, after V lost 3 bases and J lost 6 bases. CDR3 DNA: TGTGCCACCAGCAGTTCGGGACTAGCCTCCGGGGAGCTGTTTTTT. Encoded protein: CATSSSGLASGELFF.

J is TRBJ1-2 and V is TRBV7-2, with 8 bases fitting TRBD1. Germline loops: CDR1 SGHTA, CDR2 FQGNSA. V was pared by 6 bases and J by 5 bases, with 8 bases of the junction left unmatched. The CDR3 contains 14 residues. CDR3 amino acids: CASRPHDRGYGYTF. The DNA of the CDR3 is TGTGCCAGCAGACCACACGACAGGGGTTATGGCTACACCTTC. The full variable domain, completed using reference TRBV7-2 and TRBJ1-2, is GAGVSQSPSNKVTEKGKDVELRCDPISGHTALYWYRQSLGQGLEFLIYFQGNSAPDKSGLPSDRFSAERTGGSVSTLTIQRTQQEDSAVYLCASRPHDRGYGYTFGSGTRLTVV.